Shown below are 20 T cell receptor beta chains from a single sample sequenced in a study of blood T cell repertoires in COVID-19. Generated by immunoSEQ multiplex PCR, the TCRdb table keeps only in-frame clones and is missing some. Of more than 95,000 clones detected, around 90% appear once; the ten largest clones hold roughly 18%. Sequences were obtained from peripheral blood. These receptors were taken from a woman of 80 years or more in a cohort sampled during active COVID-19.

The rearrangement uses TRBV7-2 and TRBJ2-1; 7 nucleotides line up with TRBD2. The CDR3 runs 17 residues. J gave up 0 bases and V 1 base, and 6 bases lay outside the gene matches. Germline CDR1 reads SGHTA; CDR2 reads FQGNSA. The CDR3 coding sequence is TGTGCCAGCAGCTTAGTGGGGAGGGCTCTCTCCTACAATGAGCAGTTCTTC. Translated: CASSLVGRALSYNEQFF.

This clone was recorded a few times. The chain links TRBV28 to TRBJ2-1; 10 positions agree with TRBD1. The CDR3 covers 12 residues. The germline V gene has CDR1 MDHEN and CDR2 SYDVKM. After removal of 5 bases from V and 13 bases from J, the junction contained 5 bases not matched to a gene. The CDR3 sequence: CASSRDRGSQFF. CDR3 bases: TGTGCCAGCAGTCGGGACAGGGGTTCTCAGTTCTTC.

The V gene is TRBV2, the J gene TRBJ2-1, with no clear D. The CDR3 is made up of 13 amino acids. The germline CDR1 and CDR2 sequences are SNHLY and FYNNEI. V lost 8 bases, J lost 0 bases, and 8 bases lay in between. This CDR3 reads CASFLSSYNEQFF. CDR3 in DNA: TGTGCCAGCTTTCTTAGCTCCTACAATGAGCAGTTCTTC. The full variable domain, its missing parts supplied by reference TRBV2 and TRBJ2-1, is EPEVTQTPSHQVTQMGQEVILRCVPISNHLYFYWYRQILGQKVEFLVSFYNNEISEKSEIFDDQFSVERPDGSNFTLKIRSTKLEDSAMYFCASFLSSYNEQFFGPGTRLTVL.

The V call is TRBV5-1, the J call TRBJ2-1; 14 bases agree with TRBD2. This CDR3 is built from 16 residues. Looked up from germline, CDR1 is SGHRS and CDR2 is YFSETQ. The ends lost 2 bases at V and 7 bases at J; junction bases unmatched: 5. CDR3 DNA: TGCGCCAGCAGCTTCCTGACTAGCGGGGGGGCGAATGAGCAGTTCTTC. Encoded protein: CASSFLTSGGANEQFF.

The chain is built from TRBV4-1 and TRBJ2-1; 13 bases agree with TRBD2. Germline assignment: CDR1 MGHRA and CDR2 YSYEKL. J was trimmed by 0 bases and V by 1 base; bases with no gene match: 15. The CDR3 has 22 residues. CDR3 DNA: TGCGCCAGCAGCCAAGTTGGGTGGGGGGGGACTAGCGGGACGAGCTCCTACAATGAGCAGTTCTTC. It encodes CASSQVGWGGTSGTSSYNEQFF.

The chain joins TRBV19 to TRBJ1-4; D might be TRBD1 (6 bases). Trimming stripped 5 bases from V and 2 bases from J, with 18 bases between. The CDR3 covers 17 residues. Germline loops: CDR1 LNHDA, CDR2 SQIVND (reference sequence). In DNA, the CDR3 is TGTGCCAGTAGTCCCGTCGGGGGGCGGAACACTAATGAAAAACTGTTTTTT. Translated: CASSPVGGRNTNEKLFF. The variable domain in full, with the rest retrieved from reference TRBV19 and TRBJ1-4, is DGGITQSPKYLFRKEGQNVTLSCEQNLNHDAMYWYRQDPGQGLRLIYYSQIVNDFQKGDIAEGYSVSREKKESFPLTVTSAQKNPTAFYLCASSPVGGRNTNEKLFFGSGTQLSVL.

The chain employs TRBV10-3 and TRBJ1-2; tentatively, D is TRBD1 (6 bases). Per the germline V gene, CDR1 is ENHRY and CDR2 is SYGVKD. Between the trimmed V and J ends, which lost 0 bases and 5 bases, there was a span of 16 bases. The CDR3 is 16 residues long. The CDR3 reads CAISESVAGAGYGYTF. The CDR3 nucleotides are TGTGCCATCAGTGAGTCGGTGGCAGGGGCGGGTTATGGCTACACCTTC.

The rearrangement links TRBV12-3 or TRBV12-4 to TRBJ1-1; no clear D gene. This CDR3 is built from 11 residues. Trimming cost V 10 bases and J 4 bases, with 10 bases left between them. The CDR3 DNA is TGTGCCATTACAGCCTTCACTGAAGCTTTCTTT. Encoded protein: CAITAFTEAFF.

The chain employs TRBV11-1 and TRBJ2-3, with 10 nucleotides matching TRBD2. The germline CDR1 and CDR2 sequences are SGHAT and FQDESV (reference sequence). Losses at the gene ends were 1 base for V and 5 bases for J; bases not matched to a gene: 3. This CDR3 comprises 15 residues. Here the CDR3 reads CASSLGLAGGDTQYF. The CDR3 DNA reads as TGTGCCAGCAGCTTAGGACTAGCGGGTGGAGATACGCAGTATTTT.

The chain couples TRBV11-3 to TRBJ2-2; 9 nucleotides agree with TRBD1. Trimming cost V 3 bases and J 4 bases; bases outside gene matches: 3. This CDR3 is built from 15 residues. Germline-derived CDR1 and CDR2 are SGHNT and YENEEA. This CDR3 is CASSFGTGITGELFF. The CDR3 nucleotides read TGTGCCAGCAGCTTCGGGACAGGGATCACCGGGGAGCTGTTTTTT.

The CDR3 region has the DNA TGTGCCAGTGGGGACAGGCCATATAATTCACCCCTCCACTTT. It specifies CASGDRPYNSPLHF. The chain combines TRBV19 with TRBJ1-6; 8 bases are a match to TRBD1. J was trimmed by 4 bases and V by 8 bases; bases with no gene match: 4. The CDR3 length is 14 residues. Germline CDR1 and CDR2: LNHDA and SQIVND (reference sequence).

The chain combines TRBV2 with TRBJ2-3; TRBD2 is a possible D gene (6 bases). From germline, CDR1 is SNHLY and CDR2 FYNNEI. This CDR3 is built from 14 residues. The V and J ends lost 7 bases and 0 bases respectively, with 11 bases between them. For the CDR3, the DNA is TGTGCCAGCATGGAGGGAGTTAGCACAGATACGCAGTATTTT. It codes for CASMEGVSTDTQYF.

This chain links TRBV10-3 with TRBJ2-2; no clear D gene. CDR3 size: 11 residues. Germline values: CDR1 ENHRY, CDR2 SYGVKD. V lost 8 bases and J 5 bases, leaving 6 bases between the germline ends. This chain's CDR3 is CAIRTTGELFF. CDR3 in DNA: TGTGCCATCCGAACTACCGGGGAGCTGTTTTTT.

The chain joins TRBV18 to TRBJ2-1, with TRBD2 identical over 8 bases. The V gene's germline CDR1 is KGHSH and CDR2 LQKENI. CDR3 length: 15 residues. Trimming took 0 bases from V and 10 from J; bases not matched to a gene: 8. This CDR3 reads CASSPPTSEGEEQFF. In DNA, the CDR3 is TGTGCCAGCTCACCACCGACTAGCGAAGGAGAGGAGCAGTTCTTC.

The chain links TRBV7-9 to TRBJ2-2, with 12 bases matching TRBD2. From germline, CDR1 is SEHNR and CDR2 FQNEAQ (reference sequence). V trimming: 5 bases; J trimming: 0 bases; junction bases outside the gene matches: 10. The CDR3 length is 19 residues. CDR3 residues: CASSPFRGLAGPNTGELFF. The CDR3 region has the DNA TGTGCCAGCAGCCCCTTTCGGGGACTAGCGGGCCCGAACACCGGGGAGCTGTTTTTT.

The chain has TRBV3-1 (or the pseudogene TRBV3-2) and TRBJ1-6; D is perhaps TRBD1 (5 bases). CDR3 length: 16 amino acids. The V end was cut by 0 bases, the J end by 7 bases, with 13 bases between. Germline-derived CDR1 and CDR2 are LGHDT and YNNKEL (reference sequence). This CDR3 is CASSQDSQGLNSPLHF. Here the CDR3 DNA reads TGTGCCAGCAGCCAAGATAGCCAGGGACTGAATTCACCCCTCCACTTT.

V gene TRBV11-2 combines with J gene TRBJ2-1; the match to TRBD2 covers 11 bases. Losses at the gene ends were 6 bases for V and 6 bases for J; bases not matched to a gene: 10. CDR1 and CDR2 (germline): SGHAT, FQNNGV. The CDR3 is 16 residues long. The CDR3 here is CASSSLDSGRANEQFF. The CDR3 region has the DNA TGTGCCAGCAGTTCGCTGGATAGCGGGAGGGCCAATGAGCAGTTCTTC.

The J gene is TRBJ2-5, the V gene TRBV5-1, with TRBD2 as a possible D gene (6 bases). The germline V gene has CDR1 SGHRS and CDR2 YFSETQ. The CDR3 has 15 residues. V lost 0 bases to trimming and J lost 3 bases, with 12 bases between them. The DNA for the CDR3 is TGCGCCAGCAGCTTGGTCGGGACTCCGGAAGAGACCCAGTACTTC. As protein: CASSLVGTPEETQYF.

The chain combines TRBV25-1 with TRBJ2-2; TRBD1 matches 11 bases. CDR1 is MGHDK, CDR2 SYGVNS, per germline. This CDR3 region has 16 residues. V lost 4 bases to trimming and J lost 7 bases; unmatched junction nucleotides: 8. The CDR3 region has the DNA TGTGCCAGCAGTGGGTGGACAGGGGGCATAGTCGGGGAGCTGTTTTTT. It codes for CASSGWTGGIVGELFF.

The V call is TRBV28, the J call TRBJ2-6; the match to TRBD2 covers 12 bases. The CDR3 is made up of 22 amino acids. Germline lookup yields CDR1 MDHEN and CDR2 SYDVKM. The V gene end was trimmed by 4 bases and the J gene end by 4 bases; junction bases not matched to a gene: 20. CDR3 amino acids: CASSYPWGASGRASYGANVLTF. CDR3 nucleotide sequence: TGTGCCAGCAGTTACCCCTGGGGGGCTAGCGGGAGGGCTAGCTACGGGGCCAACGTCCTGACTTTC. The full variable domain, completed using reference TRBV28 and TRBJ2-6, is DVKVTQSSRYLVKRTGEKVFLECVQDMDHENMFWYRQDPGLGLRLIYFSYDVKMKEKGDIPEGYSVSREKKERFSLILESASTNQTSMYLCASSYPWGASGRASYGANVLTFGAGSRLTVL.